Listed below are T cell receptor beta chains from one sample, sequenced in a study of CD4 T cell repertoires in COVID-19. Clones were sequenced by immunoSEQ multiplex PCR, and TCRdb holds only the in-frame ones, with some missing. The profile shows 60,000 to 90,000 clones, about 80% of them singletons. The sample consisted of CD4+ T cells from peripheral blood, taken after recovery from COVID-19. These receptors all come from a human donor who had COVID-19. CDR3s include the opening cysteine and the closing phenylalanine or tryptophan. The order of the fields is D gene, J gene, clone size, V gene, CDR3 protein, CDR3 DNA. The D gene is left open where the match is weak. Some rows mark clone size as missing; the rest say once, few, many or name a class of expanded clone.

>TRBD1|TRBJ1-4|.|TRBV2
CASSRDRDEKLFF
TGTGCCAGTAGCCGGGACAGAGATGAAAAACTGTTTTTT
>.|TRBJ2-7|.|TRBV2
CASSTDGGEQYF
TGTGCCAGCAGTACGGATGGCGGCGAGCAGTACTTC
>.|TRBJ2-1|.|TRBV20-1
CSAAEPEQFF
TGCAGTGCTGCAGAACCTGAGCAGTTCTTC
>.|TRBJ1-5|.|TRBV28
CASSSSGTHDQWPQHF
TGTGCCAGCAGTTCCTCCGGGACGCATGATCAGTGGCCCCAGCATTTT
>TRBD1|TRBJ2-7|.|TRBV28
CATIDRADYEQYF
TGTGCCACTATAGACAGGGCAGATTACGAGCAGTACTTC
>TRBD2|TRBJ2-1|few|TRBV5-1
CASSYSGKDGGEQFF
TGCGCCAGCAGCTATAGCGGGAAAGACGGGGGCGAGCAGTTCTTC
>TRBD1|TRBJ2-2|.|TRBV11-3
CASSRLTGGGELFF
TGTGCCAGCAGCCGTTTAACAGGGGGCGGGGAGCTGTTTTTT
>TRBD2|TRBJ2-1|few|TRBV7-2
CASSRLAGGVDEQFF
TGTGCCAGCAGCAGACTAGCGGGAGGGGTTGATGAGCAGTTCTTC
>.|TRBJ1-6|.|TRBV6-4
CASSDQQGRSPLHF
TGTGCCAGCAGTGACCAGCAGGGACGTTCACCCCTCCACTTT
>.|TRBJ2-7|.|TRBV10-3
CAISESQFYEQYF
TGTGCCATCAGTGAGTCCCAATTCTACGAGCAGTACTTC
>.|TRBJ2-5|.|TRBV3-1/TRBV3-2
CASSRFGGPLQETQYF
TGTGCCAGCAGCCGGTTCGGGGGGCCCTTACAAGAGACCCAGTACTTC
>.|TRBJ1-5|.|TRBV28
CASSTVGGQPQHF
TGTGCCAGCAGTACCGTAGGCGGTCAGCCCCAGCATTTT
>.|TRBJ2-7|once|TRBV5-4
CASSVSPFGGNEQYF
TGTGCCAGCAGTGTTAGTCCGTTCGGAGGGAACGAGCAGTACTTC
>.|TRBJ1-1|.|TRBV5-1
CASSFPDPEAFF
TGCGCCAGCAGCTTCCCTGACCCTGAAGCTTTCTTT
>TRBD1|TRBJ1-2|.|TRBV6-5
CASQRTGSNYGYTF
TGTGCCAGCCAGAGGACAGGTTCTAACTATGGCTACACCTTC
>TRBD2|TRBJ2-1|few|TRBV27
CASSFSTSGGEQFF
TGTGCCAGCAGTTTTTCGACTAGCGGGGGGGAGCAGTTCTTC
>TRBD2|TRBJ2-2|.|TRBV5-4
CASSLPLAGGLGELFF
TGTGCCAGCAGCTTGCCTCTAGCGGGAGGACTGGGGGAGCTGTTTTTT
>TRBD1|TRBJ2-7|.|TRBV28
CASSDRVSEQYF
TGTGCCAGCAGTGACAGGGTTAGCGAGCAGTACTTC
>.|TRBJ2-7|few|TRBV7-8
CASSLITGAAYEQYF
TGTGCCAGCAGCTTAATAACGGGAGCCGCCTACGAGCAGTACTTC
>.|TRBJ1-2|.|TRBV7-9
CASSLGGANYGYTF
TGTGCCAGCAGCTTAGGGGGAGCTAACTATGGCTACACCTTC
>.|TRBJ1-1|.|TRBV19
CASSPNRGFNEAFF
TGTGCCAGTAGTCCAAACCGGGGGTTCAATGAAGCTTTCTTT
>TRBD1|TRBJ1-2|.|TRBV6-1
CASSEIYGRGDYGYTF
TGTGCCAGCAGTGAAATTTATGGCAGGGGGGACTATGGCTACACCTTC
>TRBD1|TRBJ2-7|.|TRBV28
CASRAGRDSSYEQYF
TGTGCCAGCAGGGCCGGTAGGGACAGCTCCTACGAGCAGTACTTC
>.|TRBJ2-5|.|TRBV30
CAWSVAGWETQYF
TGTGCCTGGAGTGTAGCAGGCTGGGAGACCCAGTACTTC
>.|TRBJ2-3|.|TRBV27
CASSLGAVGTDTQYF
TGTGCCAGCAGTTTAGGTGCGGTTGGCACAGATACGCAGTATTTT
>.|TRBJ2-6|.|TRBV6-5
CASIRGHGANVLTF
TGTGCCAGCATCCGGGGGCACGGGGCCAACGTCCTGACTTTC
>TRBD2|TRBJ2-1|.|TRBV9
CASSVAGGSYNEQFF
TGTGCCAGCAGCGTTGCGGGGGGCTCCTACAATGAGCAGTTCTTC
>TRBD2|TRBJ2-3|.|TRBV11-1
CASSPWTSANVDTQYF
TGTGCCAGCAGCCCGTGGACTAGCGCGAACGTAGATACGCAGTATTTT
>TRBD2|TRBJ2-7|.|TRBV6-5
CASSYEVGLGYEQYF
TGTGCCAGCAGTTACGAGGTCGGACTAGGGTACGAGCAGTACTTC
>.|TRBJ2-1|.|TRBV7-9
CASSLTPQGAPPRTEQFF
TGTGCCAGCAGCTTAACGCCCCAAGGGGCGCCCCCGCGCACTGAGCAGTTCTTC
>TRBD1|TRBJ1-5|.|TRBV9
CASSQGQINQPQHF
TGTGCCAGCAGCCAGGGACAGATCAATCAGCCCCAGCATTTT
>.|TRBJ2-2|.|TRBV4-1
CASSQLGKNTGELFF
TGCGCCAGCAGCCAACTAGGCAAGAACACCGGGGAGCTGTTTTTT
>.|TRBJ2-3|.|TRBV28
CASSFPSRGFLYF
TGTGCCAGCAGTTTCCCCTCTAGGGGCTTTCTGTATTTT
>.|TRBJ1-2|few|TRBV24-1
CATSDLEISEVNGYTF
TGTGCCACCAGTGATTTGGAGATATCGGAGGTAAATGGCTACACCTTC
>TRBD1|TRBJ1-2|once|TRBV5-1
CASSLQGNSNYGYTF
TGCGCCAGCAGCTTACAGGGGAATTCTAACTATGGCTACACCTTC
>.|TRBJ1-5|.|TRBV19
CASSILGNQPQHF
TGTGCCAGTAGTATTCTGGGGAATCAGCCCCAGCATTTT
>TRBD2|TRBJ2-1|.|TRBV2
CASRLLAGASGDEQFF
TGTGCCAGCAGGCTACTAGCGGGAGCCTCGGGCGATGAGCAGTTCTTC